This note documents a single T cell receptor (beta chain) sequence. Under the authors' procedure: Quantification of nucleated cells was approximated via reference gene primer amplification. The protocol was immunoSEQ multiplex PCR, while the TCRdb copy is restricted to in-frame clones and leaves out a portion. Clone size and the V and J calls come from that table; the DNA yielded D and trimming. The table shows about 160,000 clones, with about nine tenths occurring only once. This sample stems from a study of blood T cell repertoires in COVID-19. The wider study: Samples taken during acute and convalescent COVID-19 were collected in the United States, Italy and Spain. Nucleic acid was either cDNA or gDNA, and it came from T cells, B-cell-depleted T cells, or PBMCs.

V was clipped by 1 base and J by 2 bases, with 8 bases between them. The CDR3 contains 14 residues. The germline V gene encodes CDR1 SGHAT and CDR2 FQNNGV. The clonotype originates from a man older than 75 with acute or convalescent COVID-19. Material: peripheral blood. This chain connects TRBV11-2 to TRBJ2-5; D remains unclear. The CDR3: CASSLGPVQETQYF. The CDR3 DNA is TGTGCCAGCAGCTTAGGGCCAGTACAAGAGACCCAGTACTTC.